This is a list of T cell receptor beta chains from one sample in a study of T cell repertoires in ileal Crohn's disease. TCRdb keeps only in-frame clones here, not all; method: immunoSEQ multiplex PCR. This sample has about 16,000 clones, with about 92% found just once. Sequencing input: ileal tissue. The receptors originated from an adult with Crohn's disease. Each CDR3 is given with its conserved first and last residue. Fields, in order: V gene, J gene, D gene, clone size, CDR3 DNA, CDR3 protein. The D gene is left open where the match is weak. Not every row has a clone size; where given, it reads once, few, many or a size class.

>TRBV7-9|TRBJ2-7|NA|NA
TGTGCCAGCAGCTTACACGGGGGCAGCTCCTACGAGCAGTACTTC
CASSLHGGSSYEQYF
>TRBV29-1|TRBJ2-3|NA|NA
TGCGCGGGGCGGTACGCAGATACGCAGTATTTT
CAGRYADTQYF
>TRBV5-1|TRBJ2-1|TRBD2|once
TGCGCCAGCAGCTTGGTGGGACTAGCGGGGGTCTCCTACAATGAGCAGTTCTTC
CASSLVGLAGVSYNEQFF
>TRBV7-9|TRBJ2-3|NA|NA
TGTGCCAGCAGCTTTTACGGGACAGATACGCAGTATTTT
CASSFYGTDTQYF
>TRBV10-1|TRBJ2-7|TRBD1|NA
TGCGCCACCCCCGGGACAGGGTTGGGCGAGCAGTACTTC
CATPGTGLGEQYF
>TRBV10-3|TRBJ2-5|TRBD2|NA
TGTGCCATCAGCCCCAGTCTAGCGGGGGCCGGAGAGACCCAGTACTTC
CAISPSLAGAGETQYF
>TRBV7-8|TRBJ2-7|TRBD1|NA
TGTGCCAGCAGCCAAGGGACAGGGATAGGGTACGAGCAGTACTTC
CASSQGTGIGYEQYF
>TRBV6-5|TRBJ1-5|TRBD1|NA
TGTGCCAGCAGTTACTCAACGCAGGGGGCTCAGCCCCAGCATTTT
CASSYSTQGAQPQHF
>TRBV19|TRBJ1-1|TRBD1|NA
TGTGCCAGTGGGAAGAGACAGGGGAACACTGAAGCTTTCTTT
CASGKRQGNTEAFF
>TRBV5-6|TRBJ2-5|NA|NA
TGTGCCAGCAGCTTGAATAAAGGGAACTGGGAGACCCAGTACTTC
CASSLNKGNWETQYF
>TRBV11-2|TRBJ2-2|NA|NA
TGTGCCAGCAGCTTAGTGGGGGGCCGTGGCGGGGAGCTGTTTTTT
CASSLVGGRGGELFF
>TRBV19|TRBJ1-5|TRBD1|NA
TGTGCCAGTAGCCAAACAGGGGAGATGAATCAGCCCCAGCATTTT
CASSQTGEMNQPQHF
>TRBV7-2|TRBJ1-5|TRBD1|NA
TGTGCCAGCAGCTTAGTCTCAGGGGGCTATCAGCCCCAGCATTTT
CASSLVSGGYQPQHF
>TRBV16|TRBJ2-7|NA|NA
TGTGCCAGCAGCCCTCCGGGGTGGGAGCAGTACTTC
CASSPPGWEQYF
>TRBV19|TRBJ1-1|NA|NA
TGTGCCAGCTCCGGAAACACTGAAGCTTTCTTT
CASSGNTEAFF
>TRBV27|TRBJ2-6|NA|NA
TGTGCCAGCTCCCGGGGCATAAGCTCTGGGGCCAACGTCCTGACTTTC
CASSRGISSGANVLTF
>TRBV7-3|TRBJ2-1|NA|NA
TGTGCCAGCAGCTTAACTACGGGGGGCGGCAATGAGCAGTTCTTC
CASSLTTGGGNEQFF
>TRBV5-4|TRBJ1-6|NA|NA
TGTGCCAGCAGCTCAGGGGATTCGTATAATTCACCCCTCCACTTT
CASSSGDSYNSPLHF
>TRBV5-1|TRBJ2-2|TRBD1|NA
TGCGCCAGCAGCTTTGACTGGACAGGCAACACCGGGGAGCTGTTTTTT
CASSFDWTGNTGELFF
>TRBV19|TRBJ1-2|NA|NA
TGTGCCAGTAAGGCCTTCTGGGGAGCTAACTATGGCTACACCTTC
CASKAFWGANYGYTF
>TRBV6-1|TRBJ1-5|TRBD1|NA
TGTGCCAGCACTCGACAGGGACACAATCAGCCCCAGCATTTT
CASTRQGHNQPQHF
>TRBV27|TRBJ2-7|TRBD1|NA
TGTGCCAGCAGCCCCGACAGGGGCGAGCAGTACTTC
CASSPDRGEQYF
>TRBV11-2|TRBJ2-5|TRBD1|NA
TGTGCCAGCAGCTGGGGACAGAAAGAGACCCAGTACTTC
CASSWGQKETQYF
>TRBV7-3|TRBJ2-2|NA|NA
TGTGCCAGCAGCCTGTCCGGGACTAACACCGGGGAGCTGTTTTTT
CASSLSGTNTGELFF
>TRBV28|TRBJ1-2|NA|NA
TGTGCCAGCAGTTTAAGGGGGGCCCTTCCTAGCTATGGCTACACCTTC
CASSLRGALPSYGYTF
>TRBV10-1|TRBJ1-4|TRBD1|NA
TGCGCCAGCAGTGAAGGGACAGGGAGAGAAGAAAAACTGTTTTTT
CASSEGTGREEKLFF
>TRBV11-2|TRBJ2-7|NA|once
TGTGCCAGCAGGGCTAGGGGGTACGAGCAGTACTTC
CASRARGYEQYF